The 4 T cell receptor beta chains in this list originate from one sample, sequenced in a study of shared clonotypes between healthy human individuals. As defined, naive CD8 cells were CD45RO-negative and positively selected for CCR7, with terminally differentiated effector memory CD45RA+ cells excluded. Only in-frame clones appear in the TCRdb table, and some are missing; sequencing was by immunoSEQ multiplex PCR. This sample has around 560,000 clones, with 85% to 95% found just once. Sequenced: naive CD8+ T cells sorted from blood. All receptors come from a woman aged 25 to 39 in good health.

V gene TRBV7-7 combines with J gene TRBJ2-1; tentatively, D is TRBD2 (6 bases). The CDR3 has 13 amino acids. Germline-derived CDR1 and CDR2 are SSHAT and FNYEAQ (reference sequence). V was pared by 5 bases and J by 6 bases, with 11 bases between. The CDR3: CASSLGTLNEQFF. The CDR3 nucleotides read TGTGCCAGCAGCCTCGGGACTCTCAATGAGCAGTTCTTC.

The chain uses TRBV28 and TRBJ2-7; 10 bases agree with TRBD2. CDR3 size: 14 residues. The junction had 4 bases not matched to a gene; V was cut back by 5 bases and J by 3 bases. CDR1 and CDR2 from the germline V gene are MDHEN and SYDVKM. CDR3 in amino acids: CASSPSGSGYEQYF. In nucleotides, the CDR3 is TGTGCCAGCAGTCCTAGCGGGAGTGGCTACGAGCAGTACTTC.

The rearrangement uses TRBV28 and TRBJ1-6, with D uncertain. Trimming took 0 bases from V and 7 from J, leaving 10 bases between them. Germline CDR1 MDHEN, CDR2 SYDVKM. The CDR3 length is 15 residues. The CDR3: CASSLWGRGNSPLHF. Here the CDR3 DNA reads TGTGCCAGCAGTTTATGGGGCAGAGGCAATTCACCCCTCCACTTT.

The chain uses TRBV2 and TRBJ2-7; 7 nucleotides align to TRBD2. CDR1 and CDR2 from the germline V gene are SNHLY and FYNNEI. The CDR3 loop spans 15 amino acids. The junction had 3 bases not matched to a gene; V was cut back by 1 base and J by 0 bases. The CDR3 here is CASSEGAGASYEQYF. CDR3 DNA sequence: TGTGCCAGCAGTGAAGGGGCGGGAGCCTCCTACGAGCAGTACTTC.